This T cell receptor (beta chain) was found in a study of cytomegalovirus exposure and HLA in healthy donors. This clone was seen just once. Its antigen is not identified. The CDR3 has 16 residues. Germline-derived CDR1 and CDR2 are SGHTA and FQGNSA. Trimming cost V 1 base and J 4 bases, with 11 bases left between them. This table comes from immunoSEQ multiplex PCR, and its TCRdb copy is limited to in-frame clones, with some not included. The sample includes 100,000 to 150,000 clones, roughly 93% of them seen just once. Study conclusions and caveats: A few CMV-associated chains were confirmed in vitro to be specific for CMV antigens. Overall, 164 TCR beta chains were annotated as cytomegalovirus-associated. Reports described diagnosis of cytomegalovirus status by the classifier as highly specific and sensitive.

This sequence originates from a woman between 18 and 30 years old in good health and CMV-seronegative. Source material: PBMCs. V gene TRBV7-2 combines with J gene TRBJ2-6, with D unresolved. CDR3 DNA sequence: TGTGCCAGCAGCTTAGGGGTAGCAGCCGGGGCCAACGTCCTGACTTTC. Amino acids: CASSLGVAAGANVLTF. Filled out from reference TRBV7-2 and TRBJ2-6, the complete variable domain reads GAGVSQSPSNKVTEKGKDVELRCDPISGHTALYWYRQSLGQGLEFLIYFQGNSAPDKSGLPSDRFSAERTGGSVSTLTIQRTQQEDSAVYLCASSLGVAAGANVLTFGAGSRLTVL.